The T cell receptor beta chain described here comes from a study of T cells in Graves' hyperthyroidism and ophthalmopathy (dated by TCRdb to the late 2010s). Context from the whole study: Peripheral blood was sampled at the time of initial diagnosis, prior to any treatment. Thyroid tissue and blood T-cell repertoires from more than 5 Graves' hyperthyroidism patients were also compared in the study. TCR Vbeta CDR3 sequencing of 120 to 150 peripheral blood samples (about 45 ophthalmopathy, about 75 hyperthyroidism and approximately 17 progressor patients) is reported in the paper. To identify distinguishing TCR V-J signatures, a discovery cohort of 95 to 100 patients was used, comprising roughly 45 with Graves' ophthalmopathy and around 57 with stable Graves' hyperthyroidism. The roughly 90 discovery patients were divided at random into training and test sets in a 7:3 ratio. Whether ophthalmopathy could be predicted prospectively was tested in an independent validation cohort made up of roughly 19 hyperthyroidism patients plus 17 patients who later progressed to ophthalmopathy. After sampling, hyperthyroidism patients received methimazole starting at 30 mg daily, and ophthalmopathy patients received high-dose intravenous methylprednisolone.

This clonotype was seen a few times. Its antigen has not been determined. It has no much larger one-base neighbor in the sample; base qualities were not kept. What the research found in general, with its limitations: No statistical method was used to set the sample size in advance, and investigators knew the group allocation. Most expanded thyroid clonotypes (frequency above 0.001) were also detected in blood, a finding suggesting that blood repertoires may reflect thyroid immune responses. In validation, the model predicted progression to ophthalmopathy a median of about 6.5 months before onset, with over 55% sensitivity and just under 75% specificity. A 13 V-J signature model separated ophthalmopathy from stable hyperthyroidism, with roughly 88% sensitivity and about 81% specificity in cross-validation and 80%/75% in testing.

CDR1 and CDR2, per the germline V gene, are MDHEN and SYDVKM. A distance of 9 bases separates the germline ends of V and J, which lose 3 bases and 6 bases respectively. Measured from the cysteine to the phenylalanine, the CDR3 is 12 residues long. The read is trimmed to its CDR3 DNA, 36 bases read in frame from base 1. Ophthalmopathy patients had moderately to severely active disease, Clinical Activity Score of at least 3, NOSPECS grade of at least 4, and duration under 3 months. Exclusion was applied to patients with uncontrolled infections, other autoimmune diseases, pregnancy or lactation. Diagnoses relied on clinical symptoms, serum thyroxine and TRAb, thyroid ultrasound and orbital computed tomography. Ficoll-Paque density gradient centrifugation was used to isolate PBMCs from about 10 ml of fresh peripheral blood. Total RNA was extracted using Trizol reagent, and RNA quality was assessed on an Agilent 2100 Bioanalyzer.

The TCR beta CDR3 regions were amplified from RNA transcripts. A first-round RT-PCR of the TCR CDR3 used the HTBI primer set with the Qiagen OneStep RT-PCR kit. A second multiplex PCR round built the libraries, followed by size selection and purification. Sequencing of the libraries was done on an Illumina HiSeq2000 using paired-end 100 bp reads. Under the source paper's analysis protocol: SOAPnuke was used to process the raw data, throwing out any read that contained adapters or uncalled bases, had a mean Phred below 15, or lacked an exact constant-primer or identifier match. High-quality paired reads were merged with COPE v1.2.5, and unique nucleotide sequences were defined as clonotypes. MiTCR v1.1 was used to align clonotypes to the IMGT TRBV, TRBD and TRBJ reference segments. Only V-J combinations with frequency above 0.0001, covering 99.2% of repertoires, were analysed. A TCS score was defined as the ratio between F50 (clonal expansion) and ExV (chaos), using BLOSUM62-based TCRdist between CDR3 peptides within each V-J. Welch's t-statistics and random forest reduced 450 to 600 V-J features to 13, which were used in a naive Bayes classifier (R e1071). TCRdb passed the public sequencing reads through fastp at Q25 and MiXCR, retaining productive beta sequences. Under each unique CDR3 protein, matching rows form one entry showing the most common genes and DNA. Clone size and V and J calls follow TCRdb, not the original study. The sample includes 450,000 to 550,000 distinct CDR3 sequences, with around 22% observed a single time. The ten top clones hold approximately 11% of the sample.

The source material was blood. This chain joins TRBV28 to TRBJ2-7; the D gene lacks a confident call. This sequence originates from a woman in her twenties or thirties with Graves' ophthalmopathy. The DNA reads as follows: TGTGCCAGCAGTTTGAGGAAAGGCGAGCAGTACTTC. Its protein is CASSLRKGEQYF.